This T cell receptor (beta chain) was obtained from a study of OX40 agonist ivuxolimab in advanced cancers. Across the study: Dose-escalation patients suffered from hepatocellular carcinoma, melanoma, renal cell or head and neck cancer. Findings and limits, study-wide: Circulating CD4+ and CD8+ T cells showed clonal expansion by week 6 at 0.1 to 3.0 mg/kg. Partial responders dosed at 0.1-3.0 mg/kg displayed clonal expansion ranking among the lowest.

As regards this clone: Its specificity is not known.

CDR3 length: 15 amino acids. Germline V gene sequence: CDR1 MGHRA, CDR2 YSYEKL. V dropped 3 bases and J dropped 2 bases, with 11 bases sitting between them. Peripheral blood came from all dose cohorts at three timepoints. TCRdb's copy holds only in-frame clones and misses some; the assay was immunoSEQ multiplex PCR. The sample consists of tens of thousands of clones, about 89% of them appearing once. V usage is TRBV4-1 and J usage is TRBJ1-3; no definite D call. This sequence was found in an adult with an advanced solid tumor such as melanoma, head and neck, liver or kidney cancer. Sequenced material: CD4+ or CD8+ T cells sorted from blood, taken in a trial of the OX40 agonist ivuxolimab. CDR3 nucleotides: TGCGCCAGCAGCCACCCGTGGACTGCTGGAAACACCATATATTTT. As protein: CASSHPWTAGNTIYF.